This record covers a single TCR beta chain. Its antigen is not identified. Possible read error: a much larger clone is one base away. An expansion of CD8+CD57+ cells by flow cytometry had been shown in patients chosen for sequencing. The patients all had a severe acquired aplastic anemia diagnosis. Blood samples were obtained from patients who had received no prior therapy. Looked up from germline, CDR1 is KGHDR and CDR2 is SFDVKD. V lost 5 bases, J lost 3 bases, and 6 bases stayed unmatched. CDR3 size: 15 residues. The data originate from a study of CD8+CD57+ T cells in acquired aplastic anemia. Study-level information: Across the sorted CD4+ and CD8+ cells, DNA amounts averaged about 3 ug. Findings and limits, study-wide: Significance was not reached for CD8+ Simpson's diversity between patients and controls.

CDR3 and TCR beta VDJ profiling relied on genomic DNA as the template. TCRdb called the reads again in MiXCR, with one record for every CDR3 protein. The repertoire holds hundreds of thousands of distinct CDR3 sequences, with 25% to 40% as singletons. Sequences were obtained from sorted CD4+, CD8+, or CD8+CD57+ T cells (not recorded which) from PBMCs. The chain combines TRBV24-1 with TRBJ2-7, with TRBD2 identical over 10 bases. This clonotype originated in a human donor with aplastic anemia. CDR3 amino acids: CATSVGLAGDYEQYF. CDR3 DNA sequence: TGTGCCACCAGTGTTGGTCTAGCGGGAGACTACGAGCAGTACTTC.